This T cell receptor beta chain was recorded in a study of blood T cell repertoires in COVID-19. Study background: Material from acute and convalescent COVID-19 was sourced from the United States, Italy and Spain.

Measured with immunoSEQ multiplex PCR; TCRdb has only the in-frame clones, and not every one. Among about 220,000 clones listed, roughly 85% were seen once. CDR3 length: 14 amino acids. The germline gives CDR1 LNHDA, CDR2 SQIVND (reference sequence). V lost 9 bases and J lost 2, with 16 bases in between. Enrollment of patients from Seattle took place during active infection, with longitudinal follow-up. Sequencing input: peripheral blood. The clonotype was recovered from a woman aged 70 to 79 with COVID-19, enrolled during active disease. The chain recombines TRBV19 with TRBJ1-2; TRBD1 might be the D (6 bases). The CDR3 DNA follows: TGTGCCAGCAAATGGGGCCAGGGGAACTATGGCTACACCTTC. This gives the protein CASKWGQGNYGYTF.